The entry below describes one T cell receptor beta chain. The assay was immunoSEQ multiplex PCR, and TCRdb's table has in-frame clones only and misses some. The data show about 280,000 clones, approximately 90% seen once. This CDR3 contains 15 residues. Trimming at V came to 5 bases and at J to 3 bases, leaving 7 bases not matched to a gene. Germline V gene lookup returns CDR1 SGHTA and CDR2 FQGTGA. The data derive from a study of blood T cell repertoires in COVID-19. Participants were aged about 18 to 100 years from more than 20 US areas. Recovery among Cohort 3 donors was established by two negative PCRs, clearance, or symptom resolution.

This rearrangement joins TRBV7-3 to TRBJ1-2; TRBD1 aligns across 9 bases. The origin of this receptor is a middle-aged woman who had recovered from COVID-19. Material for sequencing was PBMCs or T cells enriched from blood (not recorded which). The CDR3 DNA is TGTGCCAGCAGCGCCGTTAGACAGGGGGACTATGGCTACACCTTC. Amino acids: CASSAVRQGDYGYTF.